The 18 T cell receptor beta chains below all came from one sample that was sequenced in a study of blood T cell repertoires in COVID-19. Repertoires were generated with immunoSEQ multiplex PCR, while TCRdb's copy carries only in-frame clones and drops some. The table shows under 80,000 clones, with around 89% occurring only once. The sequencing input was peripheral blood. These receptors all stem from an older man with active or convalescent COVID-19.

The chain uses TRBV7-9 and TRBJ1-1; possibly TRBD1 for D (5 bases). Trimming stripped 7 bases from V and 4 bases from J, with 19 bases between. CDR3 length equals 15 residues. Germline CDR1 reads SEHNR; CDR2 reads FQNEAQ (reference sequence). CDR3 sequence (DNA): TGTGCCAGCACCTCCTGGAGGGACCAAGTCACTGAAGCTTTCTTT. Translation: CASTSWRDQVTEAFF.

The genes are TRBV9 and TRBJ2-5, with D possibly being TRBD1 (5 bases). Germline V lookup: CDR1 SGDLS, CDR2 YYNGEE. V lost 3 bases and J 2 bases, leaving 14 bases between the germline ends. The CDR3 runs to 15 residues. The CDR3, as DNA: TGTGCCAGCAGCGCTGGGGCAGGTCTACAAGAGACCCAGTACTTC. This translates into CASSAGAGLQETQYF.

This chain uses TRBV4-3 with TRBJ1-1; D possibly corresponds to TRBD1 (6 bases). Trimming pared 0 bases from V and 3 bases from J, leaving 20 bases between. The CDR3 consists of 18 residues. The germline V gene has CDR1 LGHNA and CDR2 YSLEER. The CDR3 sequence: CASSQESTLGAGDTEAFF. CDR3 sequence (DNA): TGCGCCAGCAGCCAAGAGTCGACGTTGGGGGCGGGAGACACTGAAGCTTTCTTT.

The rearrangement joins TRBV11-3 to TRBJ2-5; TRBD1 matches at 8 bases. The CDR3 totals 14 residues. The germline V gene encodes CDR1 SGHNT and CDR2 YENEEA. Germline trimming cut 4 bases from V and 3 bases from J; bases unmatched to any gene: 4. The CDR3 DNA is TGTGCCAGCAGCTCACACAGGGGGGAAGAGACCCAGTACTTC. Translating it yields CASSSHRGEETQYF.

This clone occurred a few times. In the same sample, other DNA sequences code for this CDR3. The chain links TRBV7-9 to TRBJ2-7; D is possibly TRBD2 (5 bases). Between the trimmed V and J ends, which lost 5 bases and 5 bases, there was a span of 10 bases. This CDR3 comprises 12 residues. Germline V lookup: CDR1 SEHNR, CDR2 FQNEAQ (reference sequence). The CDR3 reads CASSPSGDEQYF. The DNA of the CDR3 is TGTGCCAGCAGCCCCAGCGGAGACGAGCAGTACTTC. Full variable domain (rest looked up from reference TRBV7-9 and TRBJ2-7): DTGVSQNPRHKITKRGQNVTFRCDPISEHNRLYWYRQTLGQGPEFLTYFQNEAQLEKSRLLSDRFSAERPKGSFSTLEIQRTEQGDSAMYLCASSPSGDEQYFGPGTRLTVT.

The chain links TRBV18 to TRBJ2-5; TRBD2 matches at 8 bases. V was pared by 2 bases and J by 10 bases, with 3 bases of the junction left unmatched. CDR3 length: 12 amino acids. CDR1 and CDR2 from the germline V gene are KGHSH and LQKENI. The DNA for the CDR3 is TGTGCCAGCTCACCATACGGGGGGGACCAGTACTTC. Translated: CASSPYGGDQYF.

The rearrangement uses TRBV28 and TRBJ1-2; 8 nucleotides agree with TRBD1. The J segment lost 3 bases and the V segment lost 3 bases, leaving 6 bases of the junction unmatched. This CDR3 contains 15 residues. Germline-derived CDR1 and CDR2 are MDHEN and SYDVKM. CDR3 sequence reads: CASSLSTGVDYGYTF. Here the CDR3 DNA reads TGTGCCAGCAGTTTGTCGACAGGGGTTGACTATGGCTACACCTTC.

The rearrangement links TRBV6-6 to TRBJ2-7, with TRBD1 as a possible D gene (6 bases). This CDR3 spans 11 amino acids. V lost 10 bases and J 4 bases, leaving 11 bases between the germline ends. Germline CDR1 is MNHNY and CDR2 is SVGAGI (reference sequence). This CDR3 is CATLRGYEQYF. In DNA, the CDR3 is TGTGCCACTTTAAGGGGGTACGAGCAGTACTTC.

The V call is TRBV28, the J call TRBJ1-6; 10 bases are a match to TRBD1. Germline values: CDR1 MDHEN, CDR2 SYDVKM. Unmatched junction bases numbered 11, after V lost 5 bases and J lost 7 bases. This CDR3 region has 17 residues. The chain's CDR3 is CASSTLGQGSGNSPLHF. In DNA, the CDR3 is TGTGCCAGCAGTACGTTGGGACAGGGGTCGGGCAATTCACCCCTCCACTTT. The variable domain in full, with the rest retrieved from reference TRBV28 and TRBJ1-6, is DVKVTQSSRYLVKRTGEKVFLECVQDMDHENMFWYRQDPGLGLRLIYFSYDVKMKEKGDIPEGYSVSREKKERFSLILESASTNQTSMYLCASSTLGQGSGNSPLHFGNGTRLTVT.

This chain links TRBV5-1 with TRBJ1-6, with 7 bases identical to TRBD1. V was pared by 4 bases and J by 5 bases, with 6 bases of the junction left unmatched. From germline, CDR1 is SGHRS and CDR2 YFSETQ. The CDR3 has 15 amino acids. In DNA, the CDR3 is TGCGCCAGCAGCATCGACAGGGCTGATAATTCACCCCTCCACTTT. This sequence encodes CASSIDRADNSPLHF. The full variable domain, its missing parts supplied by reference TRBV5-1 and TRBJ1-6, is KAGVTQTPRYLIKTRGQQVTLSCSPISGHRSVSWYQQTPGQGLQFLFEYFSETQRNKGNFPGRFSGRQFSNSRSEMNVSTLELGDSALYLCASSIDRADNSPLHFGNGTRLTVT.

DNA of the CDR3: TGTGCCAGCAGTTTGTTAGGGGGTTATGGCTACACCTTC. Translation: CASSLLGGYGYTF. The chain combines TRBV6-5 with TRBJ1-2, with D maybe TRBD1 (6 bases). CDR3 length: 13 residues. Germline V gene lookup returns CDR1 MNHEY and CDR2 SVGAGI. Trimming pared 4 bases from V and 5 bases from J, leaving 11 bases between.

This chain joins TRBV19 and TRBJ1-4; D possibly corresponds to TRBD1 (5 bases). With 5 bases removed from V and 4 bases from J, the gap between germline ends came to 11 bases. The CDR3 spans 14 residues. Germline lookup yields CDR1 LNHDA and CDR2 SQIVND (reference sequence). CDR3 nucleotides: TGTGCCAGTAGTCGGGCAGGGATTAATGAAAAACTGTTTTTT. It codes for CASSRAGINEKLFF. The variable domain in full, with the rest retrieved from reference TRBV19 and TRBJ1-4, is DGGITQSPKYLFRKEGQNVTLSCEQNLNHDAMYWYRQDPGQGLRLIYYSQIVNDFQKGDIAEGYSVSREKKESFPLTVTSAQKNPTAFYLCASSRAGINEKLFFGSGTQLSVL.

The genes are TRBV3-1 (or the pseudogene TRBV3-2) and TRBJ1-2; tentative D call: TRBD1 (6 bases). Trimming stripped 4 bases from V and 8 bases from J, with 20 bases between. Germline V gene sequence: CDR1 LGHDT, CDR2 YNNKEL (reference sequence). This CDR3 has 15 amino acids. CDR3 in amino acids: CASSLHPQGLEGYTF. CDR3 coding DNA: TGTGCCAGCAGCCTTCACCCGCAGGGGCTTGAGGGCTACACCTTC.

V usage is TRBV6-4 and J usage is TRBJ2-1, with D possibly being TRBD2 (5 bases). The CDR3 extends over 15 amino acids. Germline V lookup: CDR1 MRHNA, CDR2 SNTAGT. Trimming stripped 0 bases from V and 8 bases from J, with 14 bases between. The CDR3 region has the DNA TGTGCCAGCAGTGACTCGGGTCGGGGTAGAGATGAGCAGTTCTTC. It translates to CASSDSGRGRDEQFF.

The chain has TRBV19 and TRBJ2-7, with D unclear. The CDR3 has 15 residues. The V end lost 3 bases, the J end lost 0 bases, and 12 bases lay between the germline ends. Germline CDR1 and CDR2: LNHDA and SQIVND (reference sequence). The CDR3 here is CASSIAGSSSYEQYF. The CDR3, as DNA: TGTGCCAGTAGTATTGCCGGGTCGAGCTCCTACGAGCAGTACTTC.

V is TRBV4-1 and J is TRBJ2-7; 7 bases match TRBD1. The V and J ends lost 4 bases and 3 bases, in that order; junction bases with no gene match: 6. CDR1 and CDR2 from the germline V gene are MGHRA and YSYEKL. The CDR3 totals 14 residues. CDR3 DNA: TGCGCCAGCAGCCCAAGGGACAGTGTCTACGAGCAGTACTTC. This encodes CASSPRDSVYEQYF.

This rearrangement joins TRBV19 to TRBJ1-2; 8 bases line up with TRBD1. Germline V CDR1 and CDR2: LNHDA, SQIVND (reference sequence). The V gene end was trimmed by 6 bases and the J gene end by 3 bases; junction bases not matched to a gene: 15. The CDR3 has 17 amino acids. The CDR3 coding sequence is TGTGCCAGTAGACCTCGGCTCAACAGGGGGAGCGACTATGGCTACACCTTC. This codes for CASRPRLNRGSDYGYTF.

The chain combines TRBV3-1 (or the pseudogene TRBV3-2) with TRBJ2-7; D remains unclear. In germline, CDR1 is LGHDT, CDR2 YNNKEL (reference sequence). Trimming took off 0 bases at V and 2 bases at J, with 8 bases between the two ends. The CDR3 length is 14 residues. The CDR3 reads CASSQDWQAYEQYF. For the CDR3, the DNA is TGTGCCAGCAGCCAAGATTGGCAGGCCTACGAGCAGTACTTC.